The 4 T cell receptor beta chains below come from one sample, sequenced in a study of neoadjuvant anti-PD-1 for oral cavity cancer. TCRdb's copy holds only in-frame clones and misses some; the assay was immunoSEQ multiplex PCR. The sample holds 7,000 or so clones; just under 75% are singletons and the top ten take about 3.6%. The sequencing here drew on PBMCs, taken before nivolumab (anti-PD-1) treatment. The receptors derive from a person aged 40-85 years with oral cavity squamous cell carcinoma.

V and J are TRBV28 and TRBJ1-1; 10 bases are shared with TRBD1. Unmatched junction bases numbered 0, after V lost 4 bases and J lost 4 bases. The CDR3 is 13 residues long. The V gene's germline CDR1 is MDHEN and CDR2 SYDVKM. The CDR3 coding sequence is TGTGCCAGCAGTTGGACAGGGGGCACTGAAGCTTTCTTT. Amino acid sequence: CASSWTGGTEAFF.

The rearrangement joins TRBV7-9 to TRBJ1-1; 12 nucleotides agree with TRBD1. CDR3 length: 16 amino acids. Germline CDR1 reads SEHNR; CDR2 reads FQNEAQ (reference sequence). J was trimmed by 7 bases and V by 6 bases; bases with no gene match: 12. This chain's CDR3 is CASSSGQGARVGEAFF. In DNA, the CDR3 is TGTGCCAGCAGTTCGGGACAGGGGGCGCGGGTCGGTGAAGCTTTCTTT.

CDR3 coding DNA: TGTGCCAGCGCGGAAGGACAGGGGTCCTATGGCTACACCTTC. The encoded protein is CASAEGQGSYGYTF. The genes are TRBV4-2 and TRBJ1-2, with 9 nucleotides matching TRBD1. CDR1 is LGHNA, CDR2 YNFKEQ, per germline. This CDR3 contains 14 residues. J gave up 4 bases and V 8 bases, and 8 bases lay outside the gene matches.

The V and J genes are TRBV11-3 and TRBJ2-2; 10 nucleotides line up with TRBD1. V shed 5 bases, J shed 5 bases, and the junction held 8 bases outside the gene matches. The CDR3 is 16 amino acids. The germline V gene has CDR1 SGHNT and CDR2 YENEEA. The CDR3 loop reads CASSPPAGQGTGELFF. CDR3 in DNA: TGTGCCAGCAGCCCCCCGGCGGGACAGGGGACCGGGGAGCTGTTTTTT.